This entry features one T cell receptor (beta chain) sequence. Antigen specificity is unknown. The CDR3 is 14 amino acids. V lost 2 bases to trimming and J lost 8 bases, with 15 bases between them. Per germline, CDR1 SGHTA and CDR2 FQGNSA. Via MiXCR, TCRdb re-called the RT-PCR reads, giving one row per CDR3 protein. The sample comprises 500,000 to 600,000 distinct CDR3 sequences, less than 15% of which are singletons, and roughly 10% rests with the top ten. These data originate in a study of response to subunit inactivated influenza vaccine. Study-wide results and caveats: Every seasonal influenza vaccination brings in few new T cells, the authors suggested.

V and J are TRBV7-2 and TRBJ1-2; tentatively, D is TRBD1 (5 bases). The sequences come from PBMCs from blood, collected 11 to 12 days after vaccination. This TCR came from a man between 50 and 59 years old who received an inactivated influenza vaccine. The CDR3: CASSLSAGWDGYTF. The CDR3 DNA is TGTGCCAGCAGCTTATCGGCAGGATGGGACGGCTACACCTTC.